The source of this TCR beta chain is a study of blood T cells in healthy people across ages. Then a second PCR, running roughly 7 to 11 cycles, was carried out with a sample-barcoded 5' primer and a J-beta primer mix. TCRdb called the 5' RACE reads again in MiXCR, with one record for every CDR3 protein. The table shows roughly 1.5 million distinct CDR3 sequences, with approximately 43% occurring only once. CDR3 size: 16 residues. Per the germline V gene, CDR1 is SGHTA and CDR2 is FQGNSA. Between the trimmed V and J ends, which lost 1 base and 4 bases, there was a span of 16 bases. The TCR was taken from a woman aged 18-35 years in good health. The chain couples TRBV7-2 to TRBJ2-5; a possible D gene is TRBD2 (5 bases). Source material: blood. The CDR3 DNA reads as TGTACCAGCAGCTTAGGGCGGGTACCAGAGGGAGAGACCCAGTACTTC. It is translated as CTSSLGRVPEGETQYF. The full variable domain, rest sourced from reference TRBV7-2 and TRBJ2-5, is GAGVSQSPSNKVTEKGKDVELRCDPISGHTALYWYRQSLGQGLEFLIYFQGNSAPDKSGLPSDRFSAERTGGSVSTLTIQRTQQEDSAVYLCTSSLGRVPEGETQYFGPGTRLLVL.